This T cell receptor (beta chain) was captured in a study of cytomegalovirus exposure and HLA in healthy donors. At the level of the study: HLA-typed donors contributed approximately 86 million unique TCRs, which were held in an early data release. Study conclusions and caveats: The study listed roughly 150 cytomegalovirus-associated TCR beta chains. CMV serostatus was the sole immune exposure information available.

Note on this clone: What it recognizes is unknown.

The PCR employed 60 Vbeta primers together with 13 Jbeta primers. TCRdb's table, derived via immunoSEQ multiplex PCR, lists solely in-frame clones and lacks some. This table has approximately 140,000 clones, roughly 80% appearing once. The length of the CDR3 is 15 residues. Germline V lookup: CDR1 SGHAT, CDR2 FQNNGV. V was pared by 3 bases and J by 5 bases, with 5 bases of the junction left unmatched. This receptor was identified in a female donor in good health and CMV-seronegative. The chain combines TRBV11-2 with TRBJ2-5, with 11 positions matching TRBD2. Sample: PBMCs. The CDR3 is CASSFSGRAGETQYF. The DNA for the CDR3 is TGTGCCAGCAGCTTTAGCGGGAGGGCCGGGGAGACCCAGTACTTC.